This T cell receptor beta chain was captured in a study of blood T cell repertoires in COVID-19. Unmatched junction bases numbered 10, after V lost 4 bases and J lost 4 bases. The CDR3 is 16 amino acids. Germline values: CDR1 LGHDT, CDR2 YNNKEL (reference sequence). Authors' methods: Nucleated cell counts were estimated from reference gene primer amplification. Profiled with immunoSEQ multiplex PCR; TCRdb holds only in-frame clones, not every one. D and trimming come from the DNA, and the V and J calls and clone size come from that table. The table lists about 97,000 clones, approximately 92% of them singletons.

The sequenced material came from peripheral blood. The receptor was isolated from a man aged 50-59 years with active COVID-19. This rearrangement joins TRBV3-1 (or the pseudogene TRBV3-2) to TRBJ1-2, with TRBD1 matching over 9 bases. The CDR3 region has the DNA TGTGCCAGCAGCCCCAAGACAGGGGGTGGCCTCTATGGCTACACCTTC. The encoded protein is CASSPKTGGGLYGYTF.